This T cell receptor (beta chain) appears in the sequencing data of a study of long-term antiretroviral therapy in people with HIV. Study results and limitations: Clones showing expansion before ART dominated the repertoire at all time points. The study found narrower CDR3 length ranges in HIV repertoires than in controls.

Regarding this clone: The antigen is not known.

V lost 5 bases, J lost 7 bases, and 11 bases lay in between. Germline CDR1 SGHAT, CDR2 FQNNGV. CDR3 size: 12 residues. The assay, immunoSEQ v3.0, was run at survey level. Method: immunoSEQ multiplex PCR; TCRdb's copy keeps in-frame clones and lacks some. Among tens of thousands of clones listed, 60% to 85% were seen once. Here the sequenced sample was unsorted PBMCs, taken 3.1 years after starting antiretroviral therapy. The chain employs TRBV11-2 and TRBJ1-1; possible D gene TRBD1, 5 bases. The TCR was taken from a woman aged 45-60 years with HIV. The CDR3 sequence: CASSPGLFEAFF. CDR3 DNA sequence: TGTGCCAGCAGCCCAGGGTTATTTGAAGCTTTCTTT.